Below, 7 T cell receptor beta chains from the same sample are listed, as sequenced in a study of T cell changes during pregnancy in multiple sclerosis. The assay was immunoSEQ multiplex PCR, and TCRdb's table has in-frame clones only and misses some. The sample includes about 36,000 clones, approximately 91% of them seen just once. Sequencing was performed on CD8+ T cells from peripheral blood mononuclear cells, taken in the third trimester of pregnancy. These receptors all stem from a female donor with multiple sclerosis, enrolled in a pregnancy study.

V is TRBV30 and J is TRBJ2-7; 12 bases fit TRBD2. V lost 3 bases to trimming and J lost 1 base; unmatched junction nucleotides: 4. The CDR3 loop spans 15 amino acids. Per germline, CDR1 GTSNPN and CDR2 SVGIG (reference sequence). This CDR3 reads CAWSATSGRSYEQYF. The CDR3 DNA is TGTGCCTGGAGCGCTACTAGCGGGAGGTCCTACGAGCAGTACTTC.

The chain carries TRBV25-1 and TRBJ2-3; tentatively, D is TRBD2 (5 bases). The CDR3 consists of 14 residues. V was cut by 6 bases and J by 3 bases, with 13 bases left in between. Germline CDR1 is MGHDK and CDR2 is SYGVNS. In DNA, the CDR3 is TGTGCCAGCAGACCATTACTAGAGACAGATACGCAGTATTTT. It specifies CASRPLLETDTQYF.

V usage is TRBV7-9 and J usage is TRBJ1-1, with a possible D match to TRBD1 (5 bases). The length of the CDR3 is 15 residues. The V end lost 5 bases, the J end lost 3 bases, and 16 bases lay between the germline ends. CDR1 and CDR2 from the germline V gene are SEHNR and FQNEAQ (reference sequence). The CDR3 loop is CASSLWRGEDTEAFF. The CDR3 region has the DNA TGTGCCAGCAGCCTTTGGCGGGGCGAGGACACTGAAGCTTTCTTT.

CDR3 in DNA: TGTGCCAGCAGATCAGGACAGTCTGGGGCCAACGTCCTGACTTTC. It specifies CASRSGQSGANVLTF. The rearrangement joins TRBV9 to TRBJ2-6; possibly TRBD1 for D (6 bases). This CDR3 region has 15 residues. Trimming stripped 5 bases from V and 1 base from J, with 10 bases between. Germline values: CDR1 SGDLS, CDR2 YYNGEE.

This chain uses TRBV6-1 with TRBJ2-1; 7 nucleotides align to TRBD2. The CDR3 length is 16 residues. The V gene's germline CDR1 is MNHNS and CDR2 SASEGT. V trimming: 1 base; J trimming: 8 bases; junction bases outside the gene matches: 11. Here the CDR3 DNA reads TGTGCCAGCAGTGAAGGGGCTAGCGGATTTTTCTATGAGCAGTTCTTC. This translates into CASSEGASGFFYEQFF.

This clone was seen at least ten times. The chain links TRBV6-1 to TRBJ1-1, with TRBD1 matching 8 bases. In germline, CDR1 is MNHNS, CDR2 SASEGT. This CDR3 is 16 amino acids long. The J segment lost 4 bases and the V segment lost 2 bases, leaving 9 bases of the junction unmatched. CDR3 coding DNA: TGTGCCAGCAGTGAACCAGCAGGGGGCAGGGCCACTGAAGCTTTCTTT. Its translation is CASSEPAGGRATEAFF.

J is TRBJ2-7 and V is TRBV11-2; 7 bases map to TRBD2. This CDR3 has 15 residues. Losses at the gene ends were 1 base for V and 4 bases for J; bases not matched to a gene: 7. Germline CDR1 SGHAT, CDR2 FQNNGV. The CDR3 loop is CASSLVFASGYEQYF. The DNA of the CDR3 is TGTGCCAGCAGCTTAGTTTTCGCTAGCGGATACGAGCAGTACTTC.